This T cell receptor beta chain was retrieved from a study of control samples from healthy donors and cancer patients (dated by TCRdb to the early 2020s). A remark on this clone: The clone's antigen remains unknown. Per-base qualities were not stored, and no clone one base away is much larger.

Library preparation employed the immunoSEQ multiplex PCR assay. Entries here come from immuneACCESS through TCRdb and include only in-frame sequences with V and J called. Some clones fail to appear in such tables; in the studies checked, an unresolved V gene covers under half of the shortfall, and the cause of the remainder is unknown. The sample includes 150,000 to 200,000 clones, with roughly 90% observed a single time. In total, the top ten clones hold more than 10% of the sample. Looking up the germline V gene yields CDR1 MRHNA and CDR2 SNTAGT. V is reduced by 6 bases and J by 5 bases, leaving a spacing of 14 bases between them. The CDR3 numbers 14 residues from cysteine through phenylalanine. The DNA shown is the 42-base CDR3, in frame from base 1.

This TCR came from a man in his thirties or forties in good health. The chain uses TRBV6-4 and TRBJ1-3; a tentative D match to TRBD1 spans 6 bases. Sequencing was performed on blood. CDR3 loop: CASSLPRDRNTIYF. The sequenced DNA: TGTGCCAGCAGCCTCCCCAGGGACAGAAACACCATATATTTT.